This is a list of T cell receptor beta chains from one sample in a study of post-analysis software for immune sequencing data. TCRdb reprocessed the PCR reads via MiXCR and lists one record per CDR3 protein. The data hold about 540,000 distinct CDR3 sequences, with 30% to 40% observed a single time. Sequenced sample: blood. The receptors here all came from a girl younger than 18 with multiple sclerosis. Each CDR3 is given with its conserved first and last residue. The D gene is left open where the match is weak. The size field is filled for only some rows; it gives once, few, many or a size class.

clone_size	v_call	j_call	d_call	cdr3_aa	cdr3_nt
many	TRBV4-1	TRBJ2-1	NA	CASSQEHLSYNEQFF	TGCGCCAGCAGCCAAGAGCACCTGTCCTACAATGAGCAGTTCTTC
NA	TRBV10-3	TRBJ1-2	NA	CAISESVVGYTF	TGTGCCATCAGTGAGTCGGTGGTCGGCTACACCTTC
NA	TRBV15	TRBJ2-5	TRBD1	CATTPLGGQNQETQYF	TGTGCCACCACCCCCTTAGGGGGACAGAACCAAGAGACCCAGTACTTC
NA	TRBV20-1	TRBJ1-4	NA	CSVIGAFEKLFF	TGCAGTGTGATAGGGGCCTTTGAAAAACTGTTTTTT
NA	TRBV6-5	TRBJ1-2	NA	CASSYSSGRTNYGYTF	TGTGCCAGCAGTTACTCATCCGGACGAACTAACTATGGCTACACCTTC
NA	TRBV20-1	TRBJ1-2	TRBD1	CSARSSSGGNYGYTF	TGCAGTGCTAGATCCTCCTCAGGGGGGAACTATGGCTACACCTTC
NA	TRBV5-5	TRBJ2-7	NA	CASSGGHLAYEQYF	TGTGCCAGCAGCGGGGGACACCTCGCCTACGAGCAGTACTTC
NA	TRBV29-1	TRBJ2-6	TRBD1	CSVVGDRGSGANVLTF	TGCAGCGTTGTCGGGGACAGGGGCTCTGGGGCCAACGTCCTGACTTTC
NA	TRBV9	TRBJ2-5	TRBD1	CASSPTGGLMETQYF	TGTGCCAGCAGCCCAACAGGGGGTCTTATGGAGACCCAGTACTTC
NA	TRBV5-6	TRBJ2-5	NA	CASSLRGRGETQYF	TGTGCCAGCAGCTTGCGGGGGCGTGGAGAGACCCAGTACTTC
NA	TRBV6-5	TRBJ2-1	TRBD1	CASRGQDPRFEFF	TGTGCCAGCAGGGGACAGGACCCGCGTTTTGAGTTCTTC
many	TRBV29-1	TRBJ2-7	NA	CSVETAQGMYEQYF	TGCAGCGTTGAGACAGCCCAAGGAATGTACGAGCAGTACTTC
NA	TRBV5-6	TRBJ2-7	NA	CASSLGPSPYEQYF	TGTGCCAGCAGCTTGGGGCCTTCTCCTTACGAGCAGTACTTC
few	TRBV20-1	TRBJ2-5	NA	CSASGTPPQGTQYF	TGCAGTGCTAGCGGGACGCCCCCGCAAGGGACCCAGTACTTC
NA	TRBV28	TRBJ1-1	TRBD1	CASSTGGETEAFF	TGTGCCAGCAGTACAGGGGGGGAAACTGAAGCTTTCTTT
NA	TRBV5-5	TRBJ1-5	NA	CASSLSASGNSNQPQHF	TGTGCCAGCAGCTTGTCGGCGTCAGGAAATAGCAATCAGCCCCAGCATTTT
NA	TRBV5-6	TRBJ2-7	NA	CASSLKARPLYEQYF	TGTGCCAGCAGCTTGAAGGCCAGGCCCCTTTACGAGCAGTACTTC
few	TRBV5-1	TRBJ2-1	TRBD1	CASSAGQGVYNEQFF	TGCGCCAGCAGCGCTGGACAGGGAGTTTACAATGAGCAGTTCTTC
few	TRBV6-6	TRBJ2-1	NA	CASSYEAGGPYNEQFF	TGTGCCAGCAGTTACGAGGCGGGCGGCCCCTACAATGAGCAGTTCTTC
NA	TRBV14	TRBJ2-1	NA	CASSQQLTDEQFF	TGTGCCAGCAGCCAACAGTTAACTGATGAGCAGTTCTTC
many	TRBV10-3	TRBJ2-7	NA	CAISHSYEQYF	TGTGCCATCAGTCACTCCTACGAGCAGTACTTC
NA	TRBV20-1	TRBJ2-1	TRBD1	CSAHIPGQGFNEQFF	TGCAGTGCGCATATACCGGGACAGGGGTTCAATGAGCAGTTCTTC
many	TRBV6-5	TRBJ1-5	NA	CASSRDSNQPQHF	TGTGCCAGCAGCCGGGACAGCAATCAGCCCCAGCATTTT
few	TRBV12-3/TRBV12-4	TRBJ2-5	NA	CASSLATLSQETQYF	TGTGCCAGCAGTTTAGCAACGCTGTCCCAAGAGACCCAGTACTTC
NA	TRBV6-2/TRBV6-3	TRBJ1-4	NA	CASSPRRYEKLFF	TGTGCCAGCAGCCCCAGGAGGTATGAAAAACTGTTTTTT
few	TRBV6-5	TRBJ2-5	TRBD2	CASTQRGGLETQYF	TGTGCCAGCACTCAGCGGGGGGGACTAGAGACCCAGTACTTC
NA	TRBV2	TRBJ2-1	NA	CASSEPGRQNNEQFF	TGTGCCAGCAGTGAGCCGGGACGGCAAAACAATGAGCAGTTCTTC
NA	TRBV7-2	TRBJ2-5	TRBD2	CASVTGLVQETQYF	TGTGCCAGTGTCACGGGACTAGTCCAAGAGACCCAGTACTTC
few	TRBV7-9	TRBJ2-7	NA	CASSPGTHSSYEQYF	TGTGCCAGCAGCCCGGGGACGCACAGCTCCTACGAGCAGTACTTC
few	TRBV3-1	TRBJ2-5	TRBD2	CASSQDGAGGPIEETQYF	TGTGCCAGCAGCCAAGATGGAGCGGGGGGGCCGATTGAAGAGACCCAGTACTTC
NA	TRBV6-1	TRBJ2-1	NA	CASSEVGGPYNEQFF	TGTGCCAGCAGTGAAGTCGGGGGCCCGTACAATGAGCAGTTCTTC
NA	TRBV11-2	TRBJ2-4	NA	CASSLVKGRRSEQYF	TGTGCCAGCAGCTTAGTTAAGGGGCGGAGGAGTGAGCAGTACTTC
NA	TRBV15	TRBJ2-7	TRBD1	CATGREAGTGSDEQYF	TGTGCCACCGGCAGAGAGGCCGGGACAGGGAGCGACGAGCAGTACTTC
few	TRBV20-1	TRBJ1-2	NA	CSARGDIYGYTF	TGCAGTGCTAGAGGGGACATCTATGGCTACACCTTC
NA	TRBV28	TRBJ1-5	NA	CASSQGWASNQPQHF	TGTGCCAGCAGCCAAGGGTGGGCTAGCAATCAGCCCCAGCATTTT
NA	TRBV20-1	TRBJ1-2	NA	CSATTIVDYGYTF	TGCAGTGCTACCACCATAGTTGACTATGGCTACACCTTC
NA	TRBV6-6	TRBJ1-6	NA	CASSYSTARGGSPLHF	TGTGCCAGCAGTTACTCGACGGCCAGGGGCGGGTCACCCCTCCACTTT
NA	TRBV29-1	TRBJ2-2	TRBD1	CSVEDEDRGLVTGELFF	TGCAGCGTTGAAGACGAGGACAGGGGGCTTGTCACCGGGGAGCTGTTTTTT
few	TRBV19	TRBJ2-3	TRBD1	CASRITGTGPRGTQYF	TGTGCCAGTAGAATCACCGGGACAGGTCCCCGTGGTACGCAGTATTTT
NA	TRBV20-1	TRBJ2-1	TRBD1	CSGALPGGEQFF	TGCAGTGGGGCGTTGCCAGGGGGCGAGCAGTTCTTC
few	TRBV12-3/TRBV12-4	TRBJ1-2	TRBD1	CASSFQLGQKYGYTF	TGTGCCAGCAGTTTTCAATTGGGACAGAAATATGGCTACACCTTC
few	TRBV3-1	TRBJ2-5	TRBD2	CASSPGGIQETQYF	TGTGCCAGCAGCCCCGGGGGGATTCAAGAGACCCAGTACTTC
few	TRBV3-1	TRBJ1-6	NA	CAGSQGGYNSPLHF	TGTGCCGGCAGCCAAGGAGGGTATAATTCACCCCTCCACTTT
few	TRBV4-1	TRBJ2-3	NA	CASSQEGGRGNTQYF	TGCGCCAGCAGCCAAGAAGGGGGACGGGGGAATACGCAGTATTTT
few	TRBV6-2/TRBV6-3	TRBJ1-2	NA	CASSYDINYGYTF	TGTGCCAGCAGTTATGACATAAACTATGGCTACACCTTC
NA	TRBV3-1	TRBJ2-7	NA	CASSQDRWISYEQYF	TGTGCCAGCAGCCAAGATAGGTGGATCTCCTACGAGCAGTACTTC
NA	TRBV12-3/TRBV12-4	TRBJ2-3	NA	CASSLNWGATQYF	TGTGCCAGCAGTTTAAACTGGGGGGCTACGCAGTATTTT
NA	TRBV20-1	TRBJ2-3	TRBD1	CSADRARADTQYF	TGCAGTGCCGACAGGGCCCGAGCAGATACGCAGTATTTT